The clone carrying this T cell receptor (beta chain) was seen a handful of times. The antigen is unknown. According to the study, TCR beta libraries were built with iRepertoire HTBI primers and CDR3-region Arm-PCR. TCRdb itself ran the multiplex PCR reads through MiXCR, one entry per CDR3 protein. The sample lists a few hundred thousand distinct CDR3 sequences, around 20% occurring once. The entry originates in a study of regulatory T cells in long-lasting Graves disease. General study points: Favored usage of TRBV28, TRBJ1-2 and TRBJ2-5 was recorded in persistent disease.

Time point of the sample: persistent/refractory GD, antithyroid drugs over 5 years with positive TRAb. PBMC RNA was the source of the TCR library. Germline CDR1 is SGHTA and CDR2 is FQGNSA. The CDR3 extends over 13 amino acids. Germline trimming cut 5 bases from V and 6 bases from J; bases unmatched to any gene: 5. V usage is TRBV7-2 and J usage is TRBJ2-5, with TRBD2 identical over 8 bases. The receptor's source is a female donor with Graves disease. Material: peripheral blood mononuclear cells (PBMCs), obtained when the disease was refractory, from a patient treated with antithyroid drugs. The CDR3 is CASSLSGGKTQYF. CDR3 DNA: TGTGCCAGCAGCCTGTCGGGGGGGAAGACCCAGTACTTC.